This TCR beta chain comes out of a study of shared clonotypes between healthy human individuals. General study results and limits: It was anticipated that sequencing depth would influence how many clonotypes donors shared. Blood alone was sampled, and tissue repertoires likely differ.

This clone was counted only a few times. Its antigen remains unidentified. Between the trimmed V and J ends, which lost 1 base and 4 bases, there was a span of 14 bases. Per germline, CDR1 LNHDA and CDR2 SQIVND (reference sequence). CDR3 length equals 16 residues. Measured with immunoSEQ multiplex PCR; TCRdb has only the in-frame clones, and not every one. Of fewer than 550,000 clones in the sample, around 79% were seen once. This sequence was found in a woman aged 40 to 50 in good health. Some clones in this sample may be carry-over from other donors' samples. The sequenced sample consisted of PBMCs. The rearrangement links TRBV19 to TRBJ2-1, with TRBD2 as a possible D gene (5 bases). CDR3 amino acids: CASSIGGALGYNEQFF. Written as DNA, the CDR3 is TGTGCCAGTAGTATAGGGGGAGCTTTGGGATACAATGAGCAGTTCTTC.